These T cell receptor beta chains were read from a single sample in a study of blood T cell repertoires in COVID-19. Sequenced by immunoSEQ multiplex PCR; TCRdb stores in-frame clones only, minus some. The sample carries around 270,000 clones, roughly 89% recorded once. The sequencing input was peripheral blood. These receptors were obtained from a man in his forties with acute or convalescent COVID-19. The CDR3 runs from the conserved cysteine through the conserved F or W. D genes are given only for firm matches. Only part of the rows carry a size: once, few, many, or a class if the clone is expanded.

TRBV21-1	TRBJ1-1	few	NA	13	CASSLGGGAEAFF	TGTGCCAGCAGCCTAGGAGGCGGGGCTGAAGCTTTCTTT
TRBV18	TRBJ1-5	NA	TRBD1	17	CASSPTGFESLNQPQHF	TGTGCCAGCTCACCGACAGGGTTTGAGTCCCTCAATCAGCCCCAGCATTTT
TRBV21-1	TRBJ2-2	NA	NA	14	CASSGTGNTGELFF	TGTGCCAGCAGCGGGACAGGTAACACCGGGGAGCTGTTTTTT
TRBV3-1/TRBV3-2	TRBJ1-5	NA	NA	15	CASSQEGGAVQPQHF	TGTGCCAGCAGCCAAGAAGGGGGTGCCGTTCAGCCCCAGCATTTT
TRBV30	TRBJ2-7	NA	TRBD1	13	CAWRDRALDEQYF	TGTGCCTGGAGAGACAGGGCGCTCGACGAGCAGTACTTC
TRBV6-2/TRBV6-3	TRBJ1-5	NA	NA	13	CASSYGGTQPQHF	TGTGCCAGCAGTTACGGAGGTACTCAGCCCCAGCATTTT
TRBV25-1	TRBJ1-1	NA	NA	17	CASSELAGSESDTEAFF	TGTGCCAGCAGTGAATTGGCAGGGTCAGAGTCTGACACTGAAGCTTTCTTT
TRBV12-3/TRBV12-4	TRBJ1-5	few	NA	13	CASTLNSNQPQHF	TGTGCCAGCACTCTTAATAGCAATCAGCCCCAGCATTTT
TRBV12-5	TRBJ2-3	NA	NA	16	CASGSGTLQSTDTQYF	TGTGCTAGTGGTTCCGGGACACTCCAGAGCACAGATACGCAGTATTTT
TRBV5-1	TRBJ2-7	NA	NA	13	CASSLDYSYEQYF	TGCGCCAGCAGCTTGGACTACTCCTACGAGCAGTACTTC
TRBV9	TRBJ1-1	NA	TRBD1	15	CASSVVQGANTEAFF	TGTGCCAGCAGCGTCGTACAGGGGGCGAACACTGAAGCTTTCTTT
TRBV9	TRBJ2-1	NA	NA	11	CASAQYNEQFF	TGTGCCAGCGCACAGTACAATGAGCAGTTCTTC
TRBV6-1	TRBJ1-1	NA	NA	15	CASSERTGPNTEAFF	TGTGCCAGCAGTGAAAGAACAGGACCGAACACTGAAGCTTTCTTT
TRBV10-3	TRBJ2-1	NA	NA	13	CAISEGRYNEQFF	TGTGCCATCAGTGAGGGCAGATACAATGAGCAGTTCTTC
TRBV28	TRBJ1-1	NA	NA	17	CASVPSAGQTLNTEAFF	TGTGCCAGCGTACCAAGTGCGGGCCAAACTTTGAACACTGAAGCTTTCTTT
TRBV6-2/TRBV6-3	TRBJ1-5	NA	NA	15	CASTPMGAGDQPQHF	TGTGCCAGCACCCCCATGGGGGCAGGGGATCAGCCCCAGCATTTT
TRBV6-5	TRBJ2-3	NA	NA	12	CASSSSTDTQYF	TGTGCCAGCAGTTCAAGCACAGATACGCAGTATTTT
TRBV10-3	TRBJ2-1	NA	NA	13	CAISEIQGYEQFF	TGTGCCATCAGTGAGATTCAGGGGTATGAGCAGTTCTTC
TRBV3-1/TRBV3-2	TRBJ2-6	NA	NA	15	CASSPTSSGANVLTF	TGTGCCAGCAGCCCAACTAGTTCTGGGGCCAACGTCCTGACTTTC
TRBV5-8	TRBJ1-3	NA	TRBD1	13	CASSRDSGNTIYF	TGTGCCAGCAGTAGGGACAGTGGAAACACCATATATTTT
TRBV6-5	TRBJ2-7	once	TRBD1	12	CASRDRGDEQYF	TGTGCCAGCAGAGACAGGGGGGACGAGCAGTACTTC
TRBV6-5	TRBJ2-3	NA	TRBD1	14	CANRQGWGTDTQYF	TGTGCCAACCGACAGGGATGGGGCACAGATACGCAGTATTTT
TRBV20-1	TRBJ2-3	NA	NA	11	CSGEITDTQYF	TGCAGTGGAGAAATCACAGATACGCAGTATTTT
TRBV19	TRBJ2-3	NA	NA	14	CASSSSTARDTQYF	TGTGCCAGCAGTAGTAGTACTGCGAGAGATACGCAGTATTTT
TRBV3-1/TRBV3-2	TRBJ1-1	NA	NA	13	CASSQGPGTEAFF	TGTGCCAGCAGCCAGGGCCCCGGAACTGAAGCTTTCTTT
TRBV3-1/TRBV3-2	TRBJ1-6	NA	NA	18	CASSQWGGKSSYNSPLHF	TGTGCCAGCAGCCAATGGGGCGGTAAGAGCTCCTATAATTCACCCCTCCACTTT